Listed below are T cell receptor beta chains from one sample, sequenced in a study of blood T cell repertoires in COVID-19. Method: immunoSEQ multiplex PCR; TCRdb's copy keeps in-frame clones and lacks some. The data contain just under 150,000 clones, more than 70% of them singletons. Material for sequencing was peripheral blood. These receptors were collected from a human donor in a cohort sampled during active COVID-19. CDR3s include the opening cysteine and the closing phenylalanine or tryptophan. The D gene is left open where the match is weak. Some rows have no size entry. The others give once, few or many, or a class for an expanded clone.

J,V,D,size,DNA,CDR3
TRBJ2-5,TRBV9,-,-,TGTGCCAGCAGCGCCAATGGGCTGGCAGGTCAAGAGACCCAGTACTTC,CASSANGLAGQETQYF
TRBJ1-5,TRBV9,-,-,TGTGCCAGCAGCCCCGGGGGGACACCCAATCAGCCCCAGCATTTT,CASSPGGTPNQPQHF
TRBJ1-4,TRBV4-1,-,-,TGCGCCAGCAGCCAAGGTTCCACCGGAGGTATTACTAATGAAAAACTGTTTTTT,CASSQGSTGGITNEKLFF
TRBJ1-2,TRBV5-1,-,-,TGCGCCAGCAGCGTTGGTGGCAGAATCTATGGCTACACCTTC,CASSVGGRIYGYTF
TRBJ2-6,TRBV7-2,-,-,TGTGCCAGCAGCTGGTCCGGGACACCTTCTGGGGCCAACGTCCTGACTTTC,CASSWSGTPSGANVLTF
TRBJ2-3,TRBV7-6,TRBD1,-,TGTGCCAGCAGCCTAATGACAGGGTCGGGCACAGATACGCAGTATTTT,CASSLMTGSGTDTQYF
TRBJ2-1,TRBV11-1,TRBD2,-,TGTGCCAGCAGCTCACCGGGACTAGTCGCCTACAATGAGCAGTTCTTC,CASSSPGLVAYNEQFF
TRBJ2-5,TRBV5-5,-,-,TGTGCCAGCAGCGCGGTCGCGACAGTGAAAGAGACCCAGTACTTC,CASSAVATVKETQYF
TRBJ2-7,TRBV7-6,-,-,TGTGCCAGCAGCTTAGAAGGGGGCTCCTACGAGCAGTACTTC,CASSLEGGSYEQYF
TRBJ1-3,TRBV4-1,-,-,TGCGCCAGCAGCCAAGTGGCAGTCTCTGGAAACACCATATATTTT,CASSQVAVSGNTIYF
TRBJ1-3,TRBV10-3,-,-,TGTGCCATCAGCGCGACAGGTGTATTCTCTGGAAACACCATATATTTT,CAISATGVFSGNTIYF
TRBJ1-2,TRBV11-2,-,once,TGTGCCAGCAGCTTAAACGGGGTCGGTGGGATCTTC,CASSLNGVGGIF
TRBJ2-3,TRBV10-3,TRBD2,-,TGTGCCATCAGGGACGGGGGGGCCGGCACAGATACGCAGTATTTT,CAIRDGGAGTDTQYF
TRBJ1-5,TRBV7-2,-,once,TGTGCCAGCAGGCAACAGGGTTACAGCAATCAGCCCCAGCATTTT,CASRQQGYSNQPQHF
TRBJ2-5,TRBV7-3,-,-,TGTGCCAGCAGCCGGGGGACAGCCATCCCGGAGACCCAGTACTTC,CASSRGTAIPETQYF
TRBJ2-7,TRBV5-8,-,-,TGTGCCAGCAGCTTGGAGGAGGGAACCTACGAGCAGTACTTC,CASSLEEGTYEQYF
TRBJ1-2,TRBV6-5,TRBD1,-,TGTGCCAGCGGAGGAAGACAGGGTAATGGCTACACCTTC,CASGGRQGNGYTF
TRBJ1-1,TRBV19,-,-,TGTGCCAGTCGAATGACAGTCCTGAACACTGAAGCTTTCTTT,CASRMTVLNTEAFF
TRBJ1-2,TRBV25-1,-,-,TGTGCCAGCAGTCTCACGGGTGACTATGGCTACACCTTC,CASSLTGDYGYTF